This T cell receptor beta chain appears in the sequencing data of a study of T cell repertoires in cytomegalovirus infection. Study as a whole: Recently described HLA-C-restricted plus well-studied HLA-B-restricted CMV epitopes were used. Signatures in public TCR beta sequences pointed to both CMV infection and matching HLA type. Study conclusions and caveats: Clonotypes of TCR beta that were HLA-C-restricted and CMV-specific dominated the ex vivo response. Public TCR beta family frequency separated CMV-and-HLA carriers, including in an independent cohort.

The CDR3 contains 14 residues. The V gene lost 4 bases and the J gene lost 6 bases, with 13 bases spanning the gap. TCRdb re-analysed the reads in MiXCR, keeping a single row per CDR3 protein. The profile shows about 890,000 distinct CDR3 sequences, less than 35% of them singletons. Details on this clonotype: The antigen is not known.

The material was cultured CD8+ T cells from PBMCs, obtained from culture after CMV antigen stimulation. The clonotype originates from a human donor in good health (CMV status not recorded). Some clones in this sample may be carry-over from other donors' samples. The V gene is TRBV12-3 or TRBV12-4, the J gene TRBJ1-5; no clear D gene. DNA for the CDR3: TGTGCCAGCAGTTCCCGACGGGGTGGTCAGCCCCAGCATTTT. Amino acid sequence: CASSSRRGGQPQHF.